These T cell receptor beta chains were read from a single sample in a study of OX40 agonist ivuxolimab in advanced cancers. Clones were read by immunoSEQ multiplex PCR, and TCRdb kept only the in-frame ones, dropping some. This sample carries 40,000 to 45,000 clones, under 90% of them seen once, and the ten largest clones take about 23%. The source was CD4+ or CD8+ T cells sorted from blood, collected in a trial of the OX40 agonist ivuxolimab. These receptors came from an adult with an advanced solid tumor such as melanoma, head and neck, liver or kidney cancer. Both conserved end residues are part of each CDR3. The D gene is left open where the match is weak. Clone size, where shown, is once, few, many, or a class for clones that have expanded.

>NA|NA|TRBV29-1|TRBJ2-7
TGCAGCGTTGTTGTCAGCAGCTCCTACGAGCAGTACTTC
CSVVVSSSYEQYF
>NA|NA|TRBV27|TRBJ1-1
TGTGCCAGCAGTTTTCTGGGGTTCGCTGAAGCTTTCTTT
CASSFLGFAEAFF
>NA|NA|TRBV5-6|TRBJ2-7
TGTGCCAGCAGCTTCTCCTTTACATCCTCTGAGCAGTACTTC
CASSFSFTSSEQYF
>NA|NA|TRBV7-2|TRBJ2-1
TGTGCCAGCAGCTTGGGCAGGGGGGACAATGAGCAGTTCTTC
CASSLGRGDNEQFF
>NA|NA|TRBV19|TRBJ1-1
TGTGCCAGTAGTCTCTGGACAGAGAACACTGAAGCTTTCTTT
CASSLWTENTEAFF
>NA|NA|TRBV4-3|TRBJ2-3
TGCGCCAGCAGCCAAGGCGGATTAACTAGCCGACGAAGAGGTGATACGCAGTATTTT
CASSQGGLTSRRRGDTQYF
>TRBD2|NA|TRBV19|TRBJ2-5
TGTGCCAGTAGTCCGCGACTAGCGGGAGTGGAGACCCAGTACTTC
CASSPRLAGVETQYF
>NA|few|TRBV4-3|TRBJ2-3
TGCGCCAGCAGCCAATTTTTGGGGGGTGGCACAGATACGCAGTATTTT
CASSQFLGGGTDTQYF
>NA|NA|TRBV6-1|TRBJ1-2
TGTGCCAGCAAGGCAGGGAACTATGGCTACACCTTC
CASKAGNYGYTF
>NA|NA|TRBV2|TRBJ1-1
TGTGCCAGCAGTGAATTTGGGAACACTGAAGCTTTCTTT
CASSEFGNTEAFF
>NA|NA|TRBV7-3|TRBJ1-1
TGTGCCAGCAGCTTAACCGGTCAAAGCACTGAAGCTTTCTTT
CASSLTGQSTEAFF
>NA|NA|TRBV15|TRBJ2-5
TGTGCCACCAGCAGAGGGGAGGAGACCCAGTACTTC
CATSRGEETQYF
>NA|once|TRBV5-6|TRBJ1-2
TGTGCCAGCAGCTTGGATCGAGCCTATGGCTACACCTTC
CASSLDRAYGYTF
>NA|once|TRBV4-3|TRBJ2-5
TGCGCCAGCAGCCCAGGGGGGGTAGCAGAGACCCAGTACTTC
CASSPGGVAETQYF
>TRBD2|NA|TRBV2|TRBJ2-5
TGTGCCAGCAGTGAACCCCAGGGACTAGCGGCAGAAGAGACCCAGTACTTC
CASSEPQGLAAEETQYF
>TRBD2|NA|TRBV11-2|TRBJ2-1
TGTGCCTCCAGCCGGAGCGGGGCCAATGAGCAGTTCTTC
CASSRSGANEQFF
>TRBD1|NA|TRBV10-3|TRBJ2-5
TGTGCCATCAGTCTCCGGGACAGTCAAGAGACCCAGTACTTC
CAISLRDSQETQYF
>NA|NA|TRBV5-1|TRBJ2-3
TGCGCCAGCAGCCCCAGGGTCGGGGGCGCGAGCACAGATACGCAGTATTTT
CASSPRVGGASTDTQYF
>NA|NA|TRBV7-8|TRBJ2-7
TGTGCCAGCAGCTTAGGGAGGGGGGCAACCTACGAGCAGTACTTC
CASSLGRGATYEQYF
>TRBD1|NA|TRBV4-3|TRBJ2-7
TGCGCCAGCAGCCAAGTAAGGGGGCTCTACGAGCAGTACTTC
CASSQVRGLYEQYF
>TRBD1|NA|TRBV11-2|TRBJ2-7
TGTGCCAGCAGCTCGGGACAGGAGAGGGAGCAGTACTTC
CASSSGQEREQYF
>NA|once|TRBV7-9|TRBJ2-1
TGTGCCAGCAGCTTATCCCCGGGGCAGAAATCCTACAATGAGCAGTTCTTC
CASSLSPGQKSYNEQFF
>NA|NA|TRBV5-1|TRBJ1-1
TGCGCCAGCAGCTTGGGTGGGGTAGCTTTCTTT
CASSLGGVAFF
>NA|NA|TRBV7-9|TRBJ1-1
TGTGCCAGCAGTTACACAGGGGAAGCTTTCTTT
CASSYTGEAFF
>TRBD1|NA|TRBV30|TRBJ1-2
TGTGCCTGGAGTGTACAGGGGGTTTGGGGCTACACCTTC
CAWSVQGVWGYTF
>TRBD2|NA|TRBV7-3|TRBJ2-3
TGTGCCAGCAGCCGAACACGGGGGGGCCCAGGAGATACGCAGTATTTT
CASSRTRGGPGDTQYF
>NA|NA|TRBV7-8|TRBJ2-7
TGTGCCAGCATCCTCGATCCCTCGGACGAGCAGTACTTC
CASILDPSDEQYF
>TRBD1|NA|TRBV7-8|TRBJ1-5
TGTGCCAGCAGTCCAACAGGGGGCCTCAATCAGCCCCAGCATTTT
CASSPTGGLNQPQHF
>TRBD1|NA|TRBV15|TRBJ2-6
TGTGCCACCAGCAGAGATGGAGGACAGGGCTCCTCTGGGGCCAACGTCCTGACTTTC
CATSRDGGQGSSGANVLTF
>NA|NA|TRBV6-5|TRBJ1-4
TGTGCCAGCAGTTTAGACTTTGCAACTAATGAAAAACTGTTTTTT
CASSLDFATNEKLFF
>NA|NA|TRBV11-2|TRBJ1-2
TGTGCCAGCAGCTTAGCGCCAGACGGCTACTATGGCTACACCTTC
CASSLAPDGYYGYTF
>TRBD2|NA|TRBV5-1|TRBJ2-4
TGCGCCAGCAGCCCTGTGGGGGGGATAGCCAAAAACATTCAGTACTTC
CASSPVGGIAKNIQYF
>NA|NA|TRBV27|TRBJ2-5
TGTGCCAGCAGCCCCAGGGGGGGGCCGACCCAGTACTTC
CASSPRGGPTQYF
>NA|NA|TRBV4-1|TRBJ2-7
TGCGCCAGCAGCCAAGTGGCAGGGTCCTACGAGCAGTACTTC
CASSQVAGSYEQYF
>NA|NA|TRBV19|TRBJ2-2
TGTGCCAGTAGCAGAGCGAACACCGGGGAGCTGTTTTTT
CASSRANTGELFF
>TRBD1|once|TRBV19|TRBJ2-2
TGTGCCAGTACCCAGGACAGGGCGGTCGGGGAGCTGTTTTTT
CASTQDRAVGELFF
>NA|NA|TRBV11-2|TRBJ2-7
TGTGCCAGCAGCTTAGACCACGGGGTCCCGTACGAGCAGTACTTC
CASSLDHGVPYEQYF
>NA|NA|TRBV7-2|TRBJ2-3
TGTGCCAGCAGCCTAGGGGTTTTGGGCACAGATACGCAGTATTTT
CASSLGVLGTDTQYF
>TRBD2|NA|TRBV7-2|TRBJ2-5
TGTGCCAGCAGCCAAGCGGGGGGGCGCGCCCAAGAGACCCAGTACTTC
CASSQAGGRAQETQYF
>NA|NA|TRBV28|TRBJ2-1
TGTGCCACCTCGGGACGGCCCTACAATGAGCAGTTCTTC
CATSGRPYNEQFF
>TRBD2|NA|TRBV5-4|TRBJ2-3
TGTGCCAGCAGCTTGTCTAGCGGGAGCTCAGATACGCAGTATTTT
CASSLSSGSSDTQYF
>NA|NA|TRBV7-8|TRBJ1-2
TGTGCCAGCAGCCCTAGGTTTGGGGCCTCAGCTAACTATGGCTACACCTTC
CASSPRFGASANYGYTF
>NA|few|TRBV30|TRBJ2-5
TGTGCCTGGAAATGGGGAAGGGGAAAAGAGACCCAGTACTTC
CAWKWGRGKETQYF
>NA|few|TRBV9|TRBJ2-1
TGTGCCAGCAGCGTAGAAAGGTGGTCCTACAATGAGCAGTTCTTC
CASSVERWSYNEQFF
>TRBD1|NA|TRBV11-2|TRBJ2-7
TGTGCCAGCAGCTTAGCACAGGGGGCTAGCTACGAGCAGTACTTC
CASSLAQGASYEQYF
>NA|once|TRBV5-5|TRBJ2-7
TGTGCCAGCAGCCGATTCGGGGGTACCACCTACGAGCAGTACTTC
CASSRFGGTTYEQYF